What follows are 21 T cell receptor beta chains derived from one specimen sequenced in a study of response to subunit inactivated influenza vaccine. TCRdb re-derived calls from the RT-PCR reads in MiXCR, one entry per CDR3 protein. The sample holds some 300,000 distinct CDR3 sequences, 20% to 25% seen once. The sample in question was PBMCs from blood, obtained 21 months after vaccination. The receptor set was obtained from a man aged 50 to 75 who received an inactivated influenza vaccine.

There are a few counts of this clonotype. The genes are TRBV11-2 and TRBJ2-1; TRBD1 aligns across 12 bases. The CDR3 spans 18 residues. The germline V gene encodes CDR1 SGHAT and CDR2 FQNNGV. The V and J ends lost 2 bases and 7 bases, in that order; junction bases with no gene match: 12. CDR3: CASSLSLGGDRGPNEQFF. In nucleotides, the CDR3 is TGTGCCAGCAGCTTATCTCTTGGGGGGGACAGGGGGCCTAATGAGCAGTTCTTC.

This clonotype was counted only a few times. The rearrangement links TRBV6-5 to TRBJ2-7, with D unresolved. The CDR3 is 13 amino acids. The germline gives CDR1 MNHEY, CDR2 SVGAGI. The germline V and J ends were trimmed by 2 bases and 2 bases, with 7 bases remaining between them. DNA of the CDR3: TGTGCCAGCAGTTACGCAGCCACCTACGAGCAGTACTTC. Translated, it gives CASSYAATYEQYF.

The chain combines TRBV7-3 with TRBJ2-2; 9 bases agree with TRBD1. Looked up from germline, CDR1 is SGHTA and CDR2 is FQGTGA. The trim removed 2 bases at V and 2 bases at J, leaving 3 bases unmatched. The CDR3 is made up of 16 amino acids. CDR3 amino acids: CASSLGTGLNTGELFF. CDR3 bases: TGTGCCAGCAGCTTAGGGACAGGGTTAAACACCGGGGAGCTGTTTTTT.

The genes are TRBV7-8 and TRBJ2-4; D unclear. Germline V gene sequence: CDR1 SGHVS, CDR2 FQNEAQ. The V gene lost 0 bases and the J gene lost 8 bases, with 11 bases spanning the gap. There are 14 residues in the CDR3. CDR3 DNA: TGTGCCAGCAGCTTAGCAACCCTAAGGGACATTCAGTACTTC. Residues: CASSLATLRDIQYF.

This rearrangement joins TRBV7-2 to TRBJ2-1, with TRBD2 matching 13 bases. The CDR3 extends over 16 amino acids. V was clipped by 5 bases and J by 10 bases; unmatched bases: 11. Germline V CDR1 and CDR2: SGHTA, FQGNSA. The CDR3 loop is CASSRRGLAGVREQFF. The DNA of the CDR3 is TGTGCCAGCAGCCGCAGAGGACTAGCGGGAGTTCGCGAGCAGTTCTTC.

This clonotype has only a few counts. The chain has TRBV5-1 and TRBJ2-1, with D unresolved. Trimming cost V 4 bases and J 4 bases, with 9 bases left between them. Germline V lookup: CDR1 SGHRS, CDR2 YFSETQ. The CDR3 length is 13 residues. This CDR3 is CASSESDYNEQFF. In nucleotides, the CDR3 is TGCGCCAGCAGCGAGTCAGATTACAATGAGCAGTTCTTC.

This clonotype occurred a few times. CDR3 sequence reads: CATSRGGTGNEQYF. Written as DNA, the CDR3 is TGTGCCACCAGCAGAGGTGGGACAGGGAACGAGCAGTACTTC. The chain carries TRBV15 and TRBJ2-7; 9 nucleotides agree with TRBD1. There are 14 residues in the CDR3. Trimming cost V 1 base and J 5 bases; bases outside gene matches: 3. Germline-derived CDR1 and CDR2 are LNHNV and YYDKDF (reference sequence).

This clonotype was detected only a few times. The CDR3: CASSLGQTPGNTIYF. The DNA for the CDR3 is TGCGCCAGCAGCCTCGGACAGACACCTGGAAACACCATATATTTT. The gene calls are TRBV5-1 and TRBJ1-3, with D tentatively TRBD1 (6 bases). The germline V and J ends were trimmed by 4 bases and 2 bases, with 13 bases remaining between them. The CDR3 spans 15 residues. Looked up from germline, CDR1 is SGHRS and CDR2 is YFSETQ. The whole variable domain, filled in from reference TRBV5-1 and TRBJ1-3, reads KAGVTQTPRYLIKTRGQQVTLSCSPISGHRSVSWYQQTPGQGLQFLFEYFSETQRNKGNFPGRFSGRQFSNSRSEMNVSTLELGDSALYLCASSLGQTPGNTIYFGEGSWLTVV.

The table lists this clonotype with a few counts. The gene calls are TRBV5-1 and TRBJ1-4, with TRBD1 as a possible D gene (5 bases). Germline assignment: CDR1 SGHRS and CDR2 YFSETQ. V was cut by 3 bases and J by 15 bases, with 15 bases left in between. The CDR3 loop spans 12 amino acids. The CDR3 DNA sequence: TGCGCCAGCAGCTGGGGACCAAACGGGGTGTTTTTT. Residues: CASSWGPNGVFF.

The gene calls are TRBV7-9 and TRBJ1-1; D may be TRBD1 (5 bases). V gave up 5 bases and J gave up 7 bases, with 11 bases separating them. The CDR3 sequence is 12 residues long. The germline V gene encodes CDR1 SEHNR and CDR2 FQNEAQ (reference sequence). The CDR3 loop reads CASSLDRHEAFF. CDR3 bases: TGTGCCAGCAGCCTCGACAGACATGAAGCTTTCTTT. Filled out from reference TRBV7-9 and TRBJ1-1, the complete variable domain reads DTGVSQNPRHKITKRGQNVTFRCDPISEHNRLYWYRQTLGQGPEFLTYFQNEAQLEKSRLLSDRFSAERPKGSFSTLEIQRTEQGDSAMYLCASSLDRHEAFFGQGTRLTVV.

This chain joins TRBV25-1 and TRBJ2-2; a possible D gene is TRBD2 (6 bases). The germline gives CDR1 MGHDK, CDR2 SYGVNS. CDR3 size: 15 residues. The V gene lost 5 bases and the J gene lost 3 bases, with 13 bases spanning the gap. CDR3 DNA sequence: TGTGCCAGCAGTACCCCGGGACTGTACACCGGGGAGCTGTTTTTT. Encoded protein: CASSTPGLYTGELFF.

The rearrangement links TRBV7-8 to TRBJ2-5, with D tentatively TRBD2 (6 bases). With 5 bases removed from V and 10 bases from J, the gap between germline ends came to 11 bases. There are 11 residues in the CDR3. Germline assignment: CDR1 SGHVS and CDR2 FQNEAQ. CDR3 sequence: CASSLPGVQYF. In DNA form, the CDR3 reads TGTGCCAGCAGCCTACCGGGAGTCCAGTACTTC. The full variable domain, completed using reference TRBV7-8 and TRBJ2-5, is GAGVSQSPRYKVAKRGQDVALRCDPISGHVSLFWYQQALGQGPEFLTYFQNEAQLDKSGLPSDRFFAERPEGSVSTLKIQRTQQEDSAVYLCASSLPGVQYFGPGTRLLVL.

This clonotype has more than one count but fewer than ten. The chain employs TRBV2 and TRBJ2-2, with D perhaps matching TRBD1 or TRBD2 (5 bases each). V gave up 8 bases and J gave up 4 bases, with 14 bases separating them. The CDR3 contains 14 residues. Per the germline V gene, CDR1 is SNHLY and CDR2 is FYNNEI. The CDR3 loop is CASGDLGTTGELFF. For the CDR3, the DNA is TGTGCCAGCGGAGACCTTGGGACCACCGGGGAGCTGTTTTTT.

The J gene is TRBJ1-6, the V gene TRBV28; D gene ambiguous. This CDR3 is 15 amino acids long. V lost 2 bases, J lost 1 base, and 6 bases lay in between. Germline V gives CDR1 MDHEN, CDR2 SYDVKM. The CDR3 DNA reads TGTGCCAGCAGTTTAACGAGGTCCTATAATTCACCCCTCCACTTT. Translated, it gives CASSLTRSYNSPLHF.

This clonotype has a handful of counts. V gene TRBV12-3 or TRBV12-4 combines with J gene TRBJ1-2; no clear D gene. The CDR3 has 13 residues. V was cut by 0 bases and J by 8 bases, with 10 bases left in between. In nucleotides, the CDR3 is TGTGCCAGCAGTTTAGCGACGGGGATCGGCTACACCTTC. It codes for CASSLATGIGYTF.

This clonotype was seen a handful of times. The V gene is TRBV12-3 or TRBV12-4, the J gene TRBJ1-6; D call uncertain. The CDR3 length is 14 residues. The V and J ends lost 3 bases and 9 bases respectively, with 12 bases between them. This chain's CDR3 is CASSLTGLGSPLHF. CDR3 nucleotides: TGTGCCAGCAGTTTGACTGGCTTAGGTTCACCCCTCCACTTT.

This clonotype appeared a few times. V is TRBV5-1 and J is TRBJ1-2; 8 nucleotides align to TRBD1. CDR3 length: 15 residues. Germline CDR1 reads SGHRS; CDR2 reads YFSETQ. Trimming took 7 bases from V and 6 from J; bases not matched to a gene: 14. The DNA for the CDR3 is TGCGCCAGCCAACCCTATATGGCAGGGGGCGATGGCTACACCTTC. Residues: CASQPYMAGGDGYTF.

The chain links TRBV6-5 to TRBJ1-1, with D perhaps matching TRBD1 (5 bases). Between the trimmed V and J ends, which lost 2 bases and 0 bases, there was a span of 7 bases. The CDR3 has 14 residues. Germline CDR1 reads MNHEY; CDR2 reads SVGAGI. CDR3 residues: CASSYDSMNTEAFF. The DNA of the CDR3 is TGTGCCAGCAGTTACGACAGCATGAACACTGAAGCTTTCTTT.

This clonotype was recorded a few times. The chain couples TRBV14 to TRBJ1-1; the D is unclear. This CDR3 region has 13 residues. The germline gives CDR1 SGHDN, CDR2 FVKESK. Trimming cost V 3 bases and J 7 bases, with 12 bases left between them. CDR3 protein: CASSQPGRNEAFF. CDR3 coding DNA: TGTGCCAGCAGCCAGCCCGGACGGAATGAAGCTTTCTTT.

This clonotype has just a few counts. J is TRBJ1-3 and V is TRBV5-8; 7 nucleotides align to TRBD1. Germline V lookup: CDR1 SGHTS, CDR2 YDEGEE. The V segment lost 4 bases and the J segment 4 bases; nucleotides outside the gene matches: 8. The CDR3 sequence is 15 residues long. This chain's CDR3 is CASSLRTGVGNTIYF. In DNA form, the CDR3 reads TGTGCCAGCAGCCTGAGAACAGGGGTAGGAAACACCATATATTTT.

This clonotype was seen a few times. The rearrangement joins TRBV12-3 or TRBV12-4 to TRBJ1-2, with 9 bases aligning to TRBD1. After removal of 5 bases from V and 7 bases from J, the junction contained 8 bases not matched to a gene. CDR3 length: 14 residues. The CDR3 DNA is TGTGCCAGCAGTCCGAGGAGGACAGGGGTTGGCTACACCTTC. Amino acid sequence: CASSPRRTGVGYTF.